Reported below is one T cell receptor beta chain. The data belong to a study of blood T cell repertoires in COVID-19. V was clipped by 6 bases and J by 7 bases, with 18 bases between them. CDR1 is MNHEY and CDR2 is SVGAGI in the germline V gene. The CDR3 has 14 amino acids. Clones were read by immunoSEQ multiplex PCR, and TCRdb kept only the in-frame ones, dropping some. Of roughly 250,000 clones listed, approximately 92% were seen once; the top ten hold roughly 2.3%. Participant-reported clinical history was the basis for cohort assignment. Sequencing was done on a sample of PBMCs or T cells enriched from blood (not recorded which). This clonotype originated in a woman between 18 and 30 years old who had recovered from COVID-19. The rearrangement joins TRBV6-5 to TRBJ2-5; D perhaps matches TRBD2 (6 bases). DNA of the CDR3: TGTGCCAGCAGACTAGTGGGGGGTTATGGGACCCAGTACTTC. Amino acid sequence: CASRLVGGYGTQYF.